Below are 21 T cell receptor beta chains sequenced from a single sample in a study of long-term antiretroviral therapy in people with HIV. Version v3.0 of the immunoSEQ assay ran at survey level. Data came from immunoSEQ multiplex PCR; TCRdb stores just in-frame clones and leaves some out. The table records 42,000 or so clones, roughly nine tenths of them present only once. The starting material was unsorted PBMCs, obtained 1.2 years after starting antiretroviral therapy. The receptors come from a woman aged 50 to 60 with HIV.

This chain joins TRBV5-4 and TRBJ1-4, with D perhaps TRBD1 (5 bases). The CDR3 runs 16 residues. CDR1 and CDR2 from the germline V gene are SGHNT and YYREEE (reference sequence). V lost 0 bases and J 3 bases, leaving 12 bases between the germline ends. CDR3 loop: CASSLEGSRANEKLFF. The CDR3 DNA follows: TGTGCCAGCAGCTTGGAGGGGAGTCGGGCTAATGAAAAACTGTTTTTT.

J is TRBJ1-1 and V is TRBV19; D not resolved. CDR1 LNHDA and CDR2 SQIVND come from the germline V gene (reference sequence). With 5 bases removed from V and 4 bases from J, the gap between germline ends came to 14 bases. The CDR3 loop spans 14 amino acids. This chain's CDR3 is CASSPGVRSTEAFF. For the CDR3, the DNA is TGTGCCAGTAGTCCCGGGGTCCGGTCCACTGAAGCTTTCTTT.

The chain carries TRBV4-1 and TRBJ1-2; D gene uncertain. Germline V gene lookup returns CDR1 MGHRA and CDR2 YSYEKL. Trimming removed 0 bases at V and 0 bases at J, with 14 bases between. This CDR3 has 17 residues. CDR3 in DNA: TGCGCCAGCAGCCAAGATCGAGCCTCAAATTCTAACTATGGCTACACCTTC. Its protein product is CASSQDRASNSNYGYTF.

This chain connects TRBV2 to TRBJ1-5; D gene ambiguous. CDR1 SNHLY and CDR2 FYNNEI come from the germline V gene. V lost 7 bases, J lost 0 bases, and 13 bases lay in between. The CDR3 covers 15 residues. In nucleotides, the CDR3 is TGTGCCAGCAAGGTTAGGTGGGATAGCAATCAGCCCCAGCATTTT. Residues: CASKVRWDSNQPQHF. The complete variable domain, with remaining parts taken from reference TRBV2 and TRBJ1-5, reads EPEVTQTPSHQVTQMGQEVILRCVPISNHLYFYWYRQILGQKVEFLVSFYNNEISEKSEIFDDQFSVERPDGSNFTLKIRSTKLEDSAMYFCASKVRWDSNQPQHFGDGTRLSIL.

This sequence joins TRBV4-3 and TRBJ2-1, with 9 bases aligning to TRBD1. This CDR3 has 16 amino acids. Trimming at V came to 0 bases and at J to 8 bases, leaving 8 bases not matched to a gene. The germline CDR1 and CDR2 sequences are LGHNA and YSLEER. CDR3 bases: TGCGCCAGCAGCCAAGATCGTTGGACAGGGGACGATGAGCAGTTCTTC. Translating it yields CASSQDRWTGDDEQFF.

This chain connects TRBV5-1 to TRBJ2-5; no reliable D call. Trimming removed 4 bases from V and 1 base from J, with 5 bases in between. The CDR3 loop spans 12 amino acids. CDR1 is SGHRS and CDR2 is YFSETQ in the germline V gene. CDR3 sequence: CASSQSQETQYF. The CDR3 nucleotides read TGCGCCAGCAGCCAATCCCAAGAGACCCAGTACTTC.

The chain has TRBV7-3 and TRBJ1-1; D may be TRBD1 (5 bases). V was pared by 2 bases and J by 2 bases, with 9 bases between. Germline V CDR1 and CDR2: SGHTA, FQGTGA. The CDR3 sequence is 14 residues long. CDR3 DNA sequence: TGTGCCAGCAGCTTACGGACAACTAACACTGAAGCTTTCTTT. Its translation: CASSLRTTNTEAFF.

The chain has TRBV5-4 and TRBJ2-1; D remains unclear. The V end lost 1 base, the J end lost 4 bases, and 9 bases lay between the germline ends. CDR3 length: 14 residues. Germline CDR1 reads SGHNT; CDR2 reads YYREEE (reference sequence). The CDR3 region has the DNA TGTGCCAGCAGCTTGCCAGGCCCTTACAATGAGCAGTTCTTC. As protein: CASSLPGPYNEQFF.

This clone appeared a few times. One end of the junction does not line up with germline, which may come from a read error. This chain joins TRBV7-7 and TRBJ2-1; D perhaps matches TRBD2 (5 bases). CDR3 size: 13 residues. CDR1 SSHAT and CDR2 FNYEAQ come from the germline V gene (reference sequence). CDR3 bases: TGTGCTAGCAGCTTAGCGCAGGTTGGTGAGCAGTTCTTC. Its translation is CASSLAQVGEQFF.

The genes are TRBV5-1 and TRBJ2-7; 7 bases line up with TRBD1. Germline CDR1 reads SGHRS; CDR2 reads YFSETQ. The CDR3 spans 15 residues. After removal of 1 base from V and 2 bases from J, the junction contained 6 bases not matched to a gene. The CDR3 nucleotides are TGCGCCAGCAGCTTGAGGGACAGTCCCGCCTACGAGCAGTACTTC. Its protein product is CASSLRDSPAYEQYF.

The V gene is TRBV7-2, the J gene TRBJ2-3; tentative D call: TRBD2 (6 bases). The CDR3 is made up of 15 amino acids. Per the germline V gene, CDR1 is SGHTA and CDR2 is FQGNSA. The germline V and J ends were trimmed by 4 bases and 0 bases, with 11 bases remaining between them. CDR3 DNA sequence: TGTGCCAGCAGCTCCGAAGCGGGCAGCACAGATACGCAGTATTTT. It yields the protein CASSSEAGSTDTQYF.

The chain has TRBV2 and TRBJ2-1; 12 bases match TRBD2. V was pared by 7 bases and J by 6 bases, with 4 bases of the junction left unmatched. The germline gives CDR1 SNHLY, CDR2 FYNNEI. There are 14 residues in the CDR3. The CDR3 bases are TGTGCCAGCATCCGACTAGCGGGGGCCAATGAGCAGTTCTTC. The encoded protein is CASIRLAGANEQFF.

The chain couples TRBV7-2 to TRBJ1-1; D gene uncertain. The V end lost 3 bases, the J end lost 0 bases, and 8 bases lay between the germline ends. This CDR3 comprises 14 residues. Germline V lookup: CDR1 SGHTA, CDR2 FQGNSA. Here the CDR3 reads CASSLRGVNTEAFF. The CDR3 DNA sequence: TGTGCCAGCAGCTTGAGAGGTGTGAACACTGAAGCTTTCTTT. Together with reference TRBV7-2 and TRBJ1-1, the CDR3 gives the full variable domain: GAGVSQSPSNKVTEKGKDVELRCDPISGHTALYWYRQSLGQGLEFLIYFQGNSAPDKSGLPSDRFSAERTGGSVSTLTIQRTQQEDSAVYLCASSLRGVNTEAFFGQGTRLTVV.

This clone is a singleton in its sample. The chain has TRBV10-3 and TRBJ1-1; D is perhaps TRBD1 (5 bases). Germline CDR1 ENHRY, CDR2 SYGVKD. Trimming took off 10 bases at V and 1 base at J, with 16 bases between the two ends. This CDR3 spans 14 amino acids. CDR3 amino acids: CATCPGQTNTEAFF. The CDR3 DNA reads TGTGCCACCTGCCCGGGGCAGACGAACACTGAAGCTTTCTTT.

This clone was seen a few times. The chain carries TRBV7-3 and TRBJ2-2; no clear D. The germline V and J ends were trimmed by 5 bases and 2 bases, with 12 bases remaining between them. The CDR3 spans 15 residues. Germline V CDR1 and CDR2: SGHTA, FQGTGA. DNA of the CDR3: TGTGCCAGCAGCCCTACGAACAGTAACACCGGGGAGCTGTTTTTT. As protein: CASSPTNSNTGELFF.

This chain uses TRBV11-1 with TRBJ1-6; 7 bases match TRBD1. CDR1 SGHAT and CDR2 FQDESV come from the germline V gene (reference sequence). The V and J ends lost 5 bases and 7 bases, in that order; junction bases with no gene match: 11. The CDR3 consists of 16 residues. The CDR3, as DNA: TGTGCCAGCAGCCCCTCGACAGGGCTGCGGAATTCACCCCTCCACTTT. This encodes CASSPSTGLRNSPLHF.

The chain employs TRBV9 and TRBJ1-2; 7 positions agree with TRBD1. The trim removed 3 bases at V and 7 bases at J, leaving 9 bases unmatched. The CDR3 runs to 14 residues. Germline V gene data show CDR1 as SGDLS and CDR2 as YYNGEE. The CDR3: CASSGQTGRVGYTF. The CDR3 DNA reads as TGTGCCAGCAGCGGGCAGACAGGGAGGGTTGGCTACACCTTC.

This clone was seen only once. V and J are TRBV7-3 and TRBJ1-5; D might be TRBD1 (5 bases). The CDR3 is made up of 13 amino acids. Germline loops: CDR1 SGHTA, CDR2 FQGTGA. Trimming shortened V by 5 bases and J by 5 bases, and 10 bases separated the two germline ends. CDR3 amino acids: CASSQMGDQPQHF. As DNA, the CDR3 is TGTGCCAGCAGCCAAATGGGGGATCAGCCCCAGCATTTT.

This clone came up once. The V and J genes are TRBV6-5 and TRBJ2-1; the match to TRBD2 covers 9 bases. Germline CDR1 and CDR2: MNHEY and SVGAGI. This CDR3 is built from 14 residues. V lost 4 bases to trimming and J lost 10 bases; unmatched junction nucleotides: 8. The CDR3 reads CASSLAGAVREQFF. CDR3 DNA: TGTGCCAGCAGTTTAGCGGGGGCTGTGCGAGAGCAGTTCTTC.

The V and J genes are TRBV4-1 and TRBJ1-2; D remains ambiguous. The germline V gene has CDR1 MGHRA and CDR2 YSYEKL. Between the trimmed V and J ends, which lost 4 bases and 4 bases, there was a span of 10 bases. The length of the CDR3 is 13 residues. CDR3 amino acids: CASSPDSRYGYTF. For the CDR3, the DNA is TGCGCCAGCAGCCCCGACTCCCGCTATGGCTACACCTTC.

V and J are TRBV7-9 and TRBJ1-6, with TRBD1 matching 8 bases. CDR3 size: 14 residues. The germline V gene encodes CDR1 SEHNR and CDR2 FQNEAQ (reference sequence). V was pared by 6 bases and J by 9 bases, with 7 bases of the junction left unmatched. This CDR3 is CASRSGQESSPLHF. For the CDR3, the DNA is TGTGCCAGCAGATCGGGACAGGAGTCTTCACCCCTCCACTTT.